Listed below are T cell receptor beta chains from one sample, sequenced in a study of blood T cell repertoires in COVID-19. Repertoires were generated with immunoSEQ multiplex PCR, while TCRdb's copy carries only in-frame clones and drops some. The sample includes approximately 290,000 clones, 80% to 90% seen only once; the top ten take 4% to 4.5%. Specimen: PBMCs or T cells enriched from blood (not recorded which). All receptors come from a woman aged 25 to 39 who had recovered from COVID-19. CDR3s include the opening cysteine and the closing phenylalanine or tryptophan. Each record gives: D gene, V gene, J gene, clone size, CDR3 protein, CDR3 DNA. D genes are given only for firm matches. Some rows mark clone size as missing; the rest say once, few, many or name a class of expanded clone.

D: TRBD2; V: TRBV7-8; J: TRBJ2-5; size: .; CDR3: CASSFGLAGGETQYF; DNA: TGTGCCAGCAGCTTTGGACTAGCGGGGGGGGAGACCCAGTACTTC
D: TRBD1; V: TRBV19; J: TRBJ1-1; size: .; CDR3: CASSPLDRGSGTEAFF; DNA: TGTGCCAGTAGTCCTTTAGACAGGGGGTCGGGCACTGAAGCTTTCTTT
D: TRBD1; V: TRBV4-2; J: TRBJ1-6; size: .; CDR3: CASSPGQGPPEGLHF; DNA: TGTGCCAGCAGCCCTGGACAGGGGCCTCCCGAGGGCCTCCACTTT
D: TRBD1; V: TRBV27; J: TRBJ2-7; size: .; CDR3: CASRLKDRSSYEQYF; DNA: TGTGCCAGCCGTCTGAAGGACAGGAGCTCCTACGAGCAGTACTTC
D: TRBD1; V: TRBV28; J: TRBJ1-5; size: once; CDR3: CASRGQGNQPQHF; DNA: TGTGCCAGCAGGGGACAGGGTAATCAGCCCCAGCATTTT
D: .; V: TRBV6-5; J: TRBJ1-5; size: .; CDR3: CASSYARVGQPQHF; DNA: TGTGCCAGCAGTTACGCCCGGGTAGGACAGCCCCAGCATTTT
D: TRBD1; V: TRBV18; J: TRBJ1-2; size: .; CDR3: CASSARQGFGYGYTF; DNA: TGTGCCAGCTCAGCACGACAGGGGTTTGGCTATGGCTACACCTTC
D: .; V: TRBV10-3; J: TRBJ1-3; size: once; CDR3: CAISETETGSGNTIYF; DNA: TGTGCCATCAGTGAGACCGAAACAGGGTCCGGAAACACCATATATTTT
D: TRBD1; V: TRBV7-9; J: TRBJ2-5; size: .; CDR3: CASSLLPDRPKETQYF; DNA: TGTGCCAGCAGCTTACTCCCGGACAGGCCTAAAGAGACCCAGTACTTC
D: TRBD1; V: TRBV28; J: TRBJ1-2; size: few; CDR3: CASSISDRANYGYTF; DNA: TGTGCCAGCAGTATAAGCGACAGGGCTAACTATGGCTACACCTTC
D: .; V: TRBV5-1; J: TRBJ1-2; size: .; CDR3: CASSPGTLANYGYTF; DNA: TGCGCCAGCAGCCCCGGGACACTAGCTAACTATGGCTACACCTTC
D: TRBD1; V: TRBV28; J: TRBJ1-3; size: .; CDR3: CASSTGGSGNTIYF; DNA: TGTGCCAGCTCGACAGGGGGATCTGGAAACACCATATATTTT
D: .; V: TRBV5-1; J: TRBJ1-1; size: .; CDR3: CASRLGGMAEAFF; DNA: TGCGCCAGCAGGCTGGGGGGGATGGCTGAAGCTTTCTTT
D: .; V: TRBV19; J: TRBJ1-1; size: .; CDR3: CASSTATAGWYTEAFF; DNA: TGTGCCAGTAGTACGGCGACGGCAGGGTGGTACACTGAAGCTTTCTTT
D: .; V: TRBV6-5; J: TRBJ2-3; size: .; CDR3: CASSYTERTDTQYF; DNA: TGTGCCAGCAGTTACACAGAAAGGACAGATACGCAGTATTTT
D: TRBD1; V: TRBV15; J: TRBJ2-1; size: .; CDR3: CATSSKGDRGPNEQFF; DNA: TGTGCCACCAGCAGCAAAGGGGACAGGGGGCCCAATGAGCAGTTCTTC
D: TRBD1; V: TRBV9; J: TRBJ2-1; size: .; CDR3: CASSPRGQGADEQFF; DNA: TGTGCCAGCAGCCCCAGAGGGCAGGGGGCCGATGAGCAGTTCTTC
D: .; V: TRBV7-2; J: TRBJ2-3; size: .; CDR3: CASSYGLPPFTDTQYF; DNA: TGTGCCAGCAGCTACGGACTTCCCCCCTTCACAGATACGCAGTATTTT
D: .; V: TRBV19; J: TRBJ1-2; size: .; CDR3: CASSRTDYGYTF; DNA: TGTGCCAGTAGTCGAACGGACTATGGCTACACCTTC
D: .; V: TRBV25-1; J: TRBJ2-1; size: .; CDR3: CASSDAGDEQFF; DNA: TGTGCCAGCAGTGATGCCGGGGATGAGCAGTTCTTC
D: TRBD1; V: TRBV7-9; J: TRBJ1-1; size: .; CDR3: CASSTNRGRRTEAFF; DNA: TGTGCCAGCAGCACAAACAGGGGGAGGAGGACTGAAGCTTTCTTT
D: .; V: TRBV30; J: TRBJ1-4; size: .; CDR3: CAWSRGAGEKLFF; DNA: TGTGCCTGGAGTCGGGGGGCGGGAGAAAAACTGTTTTTT
D: TRBD1; V: TRBV6-6; J: TRBJ1-1; size: .; CDR3: CAGRLQGGNTEAFF; DNA: TGTGCCGGACGATTACAGGGGGGGAACACTGAAGCTTTCTTT
D: .; V: TRBV28; J: TRBJ2-5; size: .; CDR3: CASSFQQGQYF; DNA: TGTGCCAGCAGCTTCCAGCAGGGTCAGTACTTC
D: .; V: TRBV4-2; J: TRBJ2-3; size: .; CDR3: CASSQDGDIQGADTQYF; DNA: TGTGCCAGCAGCCAAGATGGGGATATTCAAGGGGCTGATACGCAGTATTTT
D: TRBD1; V: TRBV5-1; J: TRBJ1-4; size: .; CDR3: CASSLGTATNEKLFF; DNA: TGCGCCAGCAGCCTGGGGACAGCAACTAATGAAAAACTGTTTTTT
D: .; V: TRBV13; J: TRBJ1-2; size: .; CDR3: CASSLLGSSYGYTF; DNA: TGTGCCAGCAGCTTACTGGGCAGCTCCTATGGCTACACCTTC
D: TRBD2; V: TRBV6-4; J: TRBJ2-3; size: few; CDR3: CASSDSVAGGRRDTQYF; DNA: TGTGCCAGCAGTGACTCGGTGGCGGGAGGCCGAAGAGATACGCAGTATTTT
D: TRBD1; V: TRBV6-5; J: TRBJ1-3; size: .; CDR3: CASKGAGAGNTIYF; DNA: TGTGCCAGCAAGGGGGCAGGGGCTGGAAACACCATATATTTT
D: .; V: TRBV9; J: TRBJ2-3; size: .; CDR3: CASSGRGPGYTDTQYF; DNA: TGTGCCAGCAGCGGAAGAGGACCGGGGTACACAGATACGCAGTATTTT
D: .; V: TRBV7-2; J: TRBJ2-3; size: few; CDR3: CASSLVSASSTDTQYF; DNA: TGTGCCAGCAGCTTAGTCTCGGCTAGTAGCACAGATACGCAGTATTTT
D: TRBD1; V: TRBV24-1; J: TRBJ2-5; size: .; CDR3: CATSDFARGRRETQYF; DNA: TGTGCCACCAGTGATTTCGCCAGGGGGCGGCGGGAGACCCAGTACTTC
D: .; V: TRBV5-3; J: TRBJ2-1; size: .; CDR3: CARGPPRLTNEQFF; DNA: TGTGCCAGAGGACCTCCCAGACTAACAAATGAGCAGTTCTTC
D: TRBD1; V: TRBV27; J: TRBJ1-2; size: .; CDR3: CASSTDRGFYGYTF; DNA: TGTGCCAGCAGTACGGACAGGGGATTTTATGGCTACACCTTC
D: .; V: TRBV28; J: TRBJ1-1; size: .; CDR3: CASSLRTGTEAFF; DNA: TGTGCCAGCAGTCTAAGAACGGGAACTGAAGCTTTCTTT
D: .; V: TRBV7-9; J: TRBJ1-1; size: .; CDR3: CASSFREKQNTEAFF; DNA: TGTGCCAGCAGCTTCCGAGAAAAGCAGAACACTGAAGCTTTCTTT
D: TRBD2; V: TRBV29-1; J: TRBJ2-1; size: .; CDR3: CSVDGTSGARSYNEQFF; DNA: TGCAGCGTTGACGGGACTAGCGGAGCACGCTCCTACAATGAGCAGTTCTTC
D: .; V: TRBV4-1; J: TRBJ2-1; size: .; CDR3: CASSQAAPGTYNEQFF; DNA: TGCGCCAGCAGCCAAGCGGCGCCAGGGACCTACAATGAGCAGTTCTTC
D: .; V: TRBV9; J: TRBJ2-7; size: .; CDR3: CASSSTSGVTYEQYF; DNA: TGTGCCAGCAGCTCTACCAGCGGAGTCACCTACGAGCAGTACTTC
D: TRBD1; V: TRBV28; J: TRBJ1-1; size: .; CDR3: CASRETSTGRLAAFF; DNA: TGTGCCAGCAGGGAAACGTCGACAGGGCGATTAGCGGCTTTCTTT
D: .; V: TRBV28; J: TRBJ1-2; size: .; CDR3: CASSSPSRGTFYGYTF; DNA: TGTGCCAGCAGTTCACCCAGCAGGGGCACTTTCTATGGCTACACCTTC
D: TRBD1; V: TRBV13; J: TRBJ2-7; size: .; CDR3: CASSKHGTGAYEQYF; DNA: TGTGCCAGCAGCAAACACGGGACAGGGGCCTACGAGCAGTACTTC
D: .; V: TRBV19; J: TRBJ1-1; size: once; CDR3: CATIGRAKTEAFF; DNA: TGTGCCACCATTGGGAGGGCAAAGACTGAAGCTTTCTTT
D: .; V: TRBV6-1; J: TRBJ1-4; size: .; CDR3: CASSARNEKLFF; DNA: TGTGCCAGCAGTGCCCGTAATGAAAAACTGTTTTTT
D: TRBD1; V: TRBV25-1; J: TRBJ1-2; size: .; CDR3: CASAQGFGYTF; DNA: TGTGCCAGTGCACAGGGGTTTGGCTACACCTTC
D: .; V: TRBV12-3/TRBV12-4; J: TRBJ1-2; size: .; CDR3: CASSEDSLYGYTF; DNA: TGTGCCAGCAGTGAGGACAGCCTCTATGGCTACACCTTC
D: TRBD2; V: TRBV18; J: TRBJ2-3; size: .; CDR3: CASSPSGAGGPDTQYF; DNA: TGTGCCAGCTCCCCTTCGGGGGCGGGAGGCCCAGATACGCAGTATTTT
D: .; V: TRBV28; J: TRBJ1-2; size: .; CDR3: CASRTIRGSNYGYTF; DNA: TGTGCCAGCAGGACTATCAGGGGATCCAACTATGGCTACACCTTC